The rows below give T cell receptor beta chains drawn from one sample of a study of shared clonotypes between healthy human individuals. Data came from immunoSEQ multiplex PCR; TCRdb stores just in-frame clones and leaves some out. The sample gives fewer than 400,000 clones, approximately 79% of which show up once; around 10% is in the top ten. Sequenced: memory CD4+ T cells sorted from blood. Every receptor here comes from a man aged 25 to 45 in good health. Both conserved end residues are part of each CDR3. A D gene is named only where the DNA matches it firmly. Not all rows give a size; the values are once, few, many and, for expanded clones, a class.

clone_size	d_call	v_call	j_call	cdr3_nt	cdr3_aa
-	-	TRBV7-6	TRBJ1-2	TGTGCCAGCAGCTTAGGGGGGTCTAACTATGGCTACACCTTC	CASSLGGSNYGYTF
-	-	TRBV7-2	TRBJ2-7	TGTGCCAGCAGCTTAGGAGATCCCCGTTCCTACGAGCAGTACTTC	CASSLGDPRSYEQYF
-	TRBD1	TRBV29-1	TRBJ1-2	TGCAGCGTGGCAGGGGGCCGGAACTATGGCTACACCTTC	CSVAGGRNYGYTF
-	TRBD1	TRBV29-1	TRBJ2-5	TGCAGCGTTGTGGTGACAGGGGCAGAGACCCAGTACTTC	CSVVVTGAETQYF
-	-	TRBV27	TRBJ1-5	TGTGCCAGCAGTTTTACGGCCTCGGGCAATCAGCCCCAGCATTTT	CASSFTASGNQPQHF
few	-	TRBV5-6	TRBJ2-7	TGTGCCAGCAGCTTGACTGCAGGGTCCTACGAGCAGTACTTC	CASSLTAGSYEQYF
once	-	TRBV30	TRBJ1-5	TGTGCCTGGAGTTTACAGAGCAATCAGCCCCAGCATTTT	CAWSLQSNQPQHF
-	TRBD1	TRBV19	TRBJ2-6	TGTGCCAGTGGGACAGGGTCAAGCTCTGGGGCCAACGTCCTGACTTTC	CASGTGSSSGANVLTF
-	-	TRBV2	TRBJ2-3	TGTGCCAGCAGGGCGGGCGGGACAGATACGCAGTATTTT	CASRAGGTDTQYF
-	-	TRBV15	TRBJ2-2	TGTGCCACCAGCAGGGCCAAAAGGGGCTTCACCGGGGAGCTGTTTTTT	CATSRAKRGFTGELFF
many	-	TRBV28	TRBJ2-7	TGTGCCAGCAGAGCGGCACAGGGAGGTGTCGGGGCCTACGAGCAGTACTTC	CASRAAQGGVGAYEQYF
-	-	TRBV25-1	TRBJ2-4	TGTGCCAGCTCACCCTTAGGGGGGATGAGCATTCAGTACTTC	CASSPLGGMSIQYF
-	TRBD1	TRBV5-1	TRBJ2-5	TGCGCCAGCAGCTTGGCCCCTACAGGGGAAGAGACCCAGTACTTC	CASSLAPTGEETQYF
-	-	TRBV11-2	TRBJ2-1	TGTGCCAGCAGAGAGGAGGGGGGGTCCTACAATGAGCAGTTCTTC	CASREEGGSYNEQFF
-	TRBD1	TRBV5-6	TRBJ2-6	TGTGCCAGCAGCGAGGACAGGGGTTTGAGAGGGGCCAACGTCCTGACTTTC	CASSEDRGLRGANVLTF
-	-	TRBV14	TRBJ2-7	TGTGCCAGCAGCCACAAAAGGAAAGGGGTTTCCTACGAGCAGTACTTC	CASSHKRKGVSYEQYF
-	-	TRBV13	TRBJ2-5	TGTGCCAGCGCGAGCAGGGGTGAGACCCAGTACTTC	CASASRGETQYF
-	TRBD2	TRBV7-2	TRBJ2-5	TGTGCCAGCAGCTTTAGCGGGACGTCCCAGACCCAGTACTTC	CASSFSGTSQTQYF
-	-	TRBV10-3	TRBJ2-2	TGTGCCATCAACAATGGAATGCCGAACACCGGGGAGCTGTTTTTT	CAINNGMPNTGELFF
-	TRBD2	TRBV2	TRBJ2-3	TGTGCCAGCAGTGAAGGTGGGACTAGCGATAGCACAGATACGCAGTATTTT	CASSEGGTSDSTDTQYF
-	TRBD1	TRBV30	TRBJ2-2	TGTGCCTGGAGCCGGGACAGGCTCCGGAGTCCTGGGGACGGGGAGCTGTTTTTT	CAWSRDRLRSPGDGELFF
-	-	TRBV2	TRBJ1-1	TGTGCCAGCACCGAGGGCAGGGCCAACACTGAAGCTTTCTTT	CASTEGRANTEAFF
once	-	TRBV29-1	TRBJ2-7	TGCAGCGTTGCTGAGGGCCTGGGCGAGCAGTACTTC	CSVAEGLGEQYF
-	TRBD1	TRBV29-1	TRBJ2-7	TGCAGCTACGGACAGGCCGGCCACGAGCAGTACTTC	CSYGQAGHEQYF
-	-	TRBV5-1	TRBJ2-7	TGCGCCAGCAGCCTGTCCACCTTGGGGGCGCGGACCTACGAGCAGTACTTC	CASSLSTLGARTYEQYF
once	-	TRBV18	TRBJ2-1	TGTGCCAGCTCACTCAGGACCCTGGGGAGATCCTACAATGAGCAGTTCTTC	CASSLRTLGRSYNEQFF
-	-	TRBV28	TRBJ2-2	TGTGCCAGCAGTATATTAGACGTCACCGGGGAGCTGTTTTTT	CASSILDVTGELFF
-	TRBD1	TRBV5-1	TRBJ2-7	TGCGCCAGCAGCTTGGGAGGGACAGGGGGCTTCAACGAGCAGTACTTC	CASSLGGTGGFNEQYF
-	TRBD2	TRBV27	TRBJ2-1	TGTGCCAGCATGGCGGGAGCCGGCAATGAGCAGTTCTTC	CASMAGAGNEQFF
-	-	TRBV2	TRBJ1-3	TGTGCCAGCAGTGAACGGGAATCCGGAAACACCATATATTTT	CASSERESGNTIYF
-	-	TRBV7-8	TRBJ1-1	TGTGCCAGCAGCTTCGACAGTACCACTGAAGCTTTCTTT	CASSFDSTTEAFF
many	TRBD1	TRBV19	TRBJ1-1	TGTGCCAGTAGTATGGTTACGTGGGGGACAGGGAAAACTGAAGCTTTCTTT	CASSMVTWGTGKTEAFF
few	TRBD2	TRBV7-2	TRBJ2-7	TGTGCCAGCAGCTTGGGGCGGGAGGGCTACGAGCAGTACTTC	CASSLGREGYEQYF
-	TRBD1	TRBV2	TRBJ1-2	TGTGCCAGCAGTCCCGACAGGGACGGGGGCTACACCTTC	CASSPDRDGGYTF
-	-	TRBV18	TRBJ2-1	TGTGCCAGCTCACCGAAACTAGCAGGAGGTGTTAATGAGCAGTTCTTC	CASSPKLAGGVNEQFF
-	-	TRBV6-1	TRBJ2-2	TGTGCCAGCAGTAAAAAACATCCCACGGGGGAGCTGTTTTTT	CASSKKHPTGELFF